Following are 7 T cell receptor beta chains from one sample sequenced in a study of shared clonotypes between healthy human individuals. Clones were read by immunoSEQ multiplex PCR, and TCRdb kept only the in-frame ones, dropping some. The sample yields 1.4 million or so clones, roughly 98.5% seen once. What was sequenced was naive CD4+ T cells sorted from blood. Subset indicated: CD45RA+ positively selected. The receptors were sampled from a man aged 25 to 40 in good health.

This clone has a single count. The chain links TRBV11-2 to TRBJ2-2; TRBD2 might be the D (7 bases). This CDR3 is built from 15 residues. CDR1 SGHAT and CDR2 FQNNGV come from the germline V gene. V lost 5 bases to trimming and J lost 8 bases, with 18 bases between them. CDR3 sequence reads: CASSRSGTRVGELFF. The CDR3 nucleotides read TGTGCCAGCAGCAGAAGCGGGACAAGGGTTGGGGAGCTGTTTTTT.

The gene calls are TRBV5-6 and TRBJ2-7; unclear D gene. CDR1 SGHDT and CDR2 YYEEEE come from the germline V gene. V lost 4 bases and J 3 bases, leaving 23 bases between the germline ends. This CDR3 is built from 17 residues. CDR3 residues: CASSPYKRSGFRYEQYF. For the CDR3, the DNA is TGTGCCAGCAGCCCCTATAAACGCTCCGGGTTCCGCTACGAGCAGTACTTC.

The chain has TRBV6-1 and TRBJ2-7, with D possibly TRBD1 on 5 matching bases. Germline assignment: CDR1 MNHNS and CDR2 SASEGT. V was pared by 6 bases and J by 3 bases, with 9 bases between. The CDR3 contains 12 residues. CDR3 in amino acids: CASSPGLYEQYF. As DNA, the CDR3 is TGTGCCAGCAGCCCAGGGCTCTACGAGCAGTACTTC.

The gene calls are TRBV14 and TRBJ2-7, with D unclear. This CDR3 region has 14 residues. The germline V gene encodes CDR1 SGHDN and CDR2 FVKESK. Deletions cut 3 bases from V and 3 bases from J, with 12 bases between. CDR3 sequence reads: CASSHRPSYYEQYF. The CDR3 coding sequence is TGTGCCAGCAGCCATCGGCCGTCTTACTACGAGCAGTACTTC.

About this clone itself: The same CDR3 can be traced to other DNA sequences in this sample. The chain joins TRBV5-1 to TRBJ2-2; the D gene could be TRBD1 or TRBD2 (5 bases each). Trimming removed 1 base from V and 0 bases from J, with 7 bases in between. The length of the CDR3 is 15 residues. Germline V lookup: CDR1 SGHRS, CDR2 YFSETQ. CDR3 nucleotides: TGCGCCAGCAGCTTGCAGGGAGCGAACACCGGGGAGCTGTTTTTT. Amino acid sequence: CASSLQGANTGELFF.

This chain uses TRBV7-9 with TRBJ2-1; perhaps TRBD2 as D (6 bases). The germline V gene has CDR1 SEHNR and CDR2 FQNEAQ (reference sequence). V was clipped by 4 bases and J by 5 bases, with 18 bases between them. The CDR3 contains 16 residues. As DNA, the CDR3 is TGTGCCAGCAGCTCATGGGACTTTCCGTGGGACAATGAGCAGTTCTTC. This codes for CASSSWDFPWDNEQFF.

V and J are TRBV7-6 and TRBJ2-7; 9 positions match TRBD2. CDR1 is SGHVS and CDR2 is FNYEAQ in the germline V gene. The CDR3 sequence is 16 residues long. The trim removed 5 bases at V and 4 bases at J, leaving 12 bases unmatched. The CDR3 is CASSLDEVAGEYEQYF. In nucleotides, the CDR3 is TGTGCCAGCAGCCTAGATGAGGTAGCGGGAGAATACGAGCAGTACTTC.